This is a list of T cell receptor beta chains from one sample in a study of blood T cell repertoires in COVID-19. Using immunoSEQ multiplex PCR, the repertoire was profiled, and TCRdb retains in-frame clones only, with some absent. The top ten clones hold under 4% of a sample with approximately 60,000 clones, over 75% of them seen once. Sequencing was done on a sample of peripheral blood. The receptors derive from a middle-aged man with active COVID-19. Each CDR3 is given with its conserved first and last residue. A D gene is named only where the DNA matches it firmly.

TRBJ1-1 - TRBV6-1 CASSERGNTEAFF
TRBJ2-3 - TRBV5-5 CASSLEGGGTDTQYF
TRBJ1-4 - TRBV5-4 CASSRQEGQRNEKLFF
TRBJ2-7 TRBD1 TRBV6-5 CASRTGTGKSYEQYF
TRBJ2-7 TRBD2 TRBV9 CASSPGTSGRVSYF
TRBJ2-1 - TRBV28 CASTSHGASKNEQFF
TRBJ2-7 - TRBV2 CASSGDSGTAIKSSYEQYF
TRBJ2-7 - TRBV19 CATRKKTESSYEQYF
TRBJ1-5 TRBD1 TRBV19 CASRVDREIDQPQHF
TRBJ1-6 TRBD1 TRBV18 CASSPSGTGDSPLHF
TRBJ1-1 - TRBV19 CASSIAVARGEAFF
TRBJ2-1 TRBD2 TRBV5-1 CASSFLGTSGGRTYNEQFF
TRBJ2-5 - TRBV18 CASSPRRGETQYF
TRBJ1-2 - TRBV2 CASSGQAYGYTF
TRBJ2-5 - TRBV24-1 CATSDFPGNVLETQYF
TRBJ1-1 - TRBV30 CAWSVGAGRATEAFF
TRBJ2-1 TRBD2 TRBV28 CASSLRELAGGTYNEQFF
TRBJ2-3 TRBD2 TRBV7-3 CASSLTSGGNTDTQYF
TRBJ1-4 - TRBV4-1 CASSQSGDKKLFF
TRBJ1-2 TRBD1 TRBV28 CASTKDRGALYGYTF
TRBJ2-3 TRBD1 TRBV15 CATSRDRGPDTQYF
TRBJ1-4 - TRBV19 CASSMSGREEKLFF
TRBJ2-3 - TRBV21-1 CASSKVGPTSVRIRDTQYF
TRBJ2-1 TRBD2 TRBV6-1 CASSEIVGGGKFF
TRBJ2-7 - TRBV7-8 CASSLYYEQYF
TRBJ2-3 TRBD2 TRBV6-6 CASSRERGGDTQYF
TRBJ2-2 TRBD1 TRBV27 CASTTTGGYPGELFF
TRBJ1-2 - TRBV6-6 CASSFDTSTYGYTF
TRBJ2-1 TRBD2 TRBV7-2 CASSSNLPTSGGYNEQFF
TRBJ1-2 - TRBV7-9 CASSLAEDYGYTF
TRBJ2-3 TRBD2 TRBV7-6 CASSLGAGGYTDTQYF
TRBJ1-2 - TRBV6-5 CASSSKTGSGGYTF
TRBJ2-3 TRBD2 TRBV7-8 CASSLVSGGSTDTQYF
TRBJ2-7 TRBD2 TRBV7-3 CASSLTPSGSYEQYF
TRBJ2-1 - TRBV4-3 CASSQGVSGYNEQFF
TRBJ2-7 TRBD1 TRBV7-3 CASSPGGAYEQYF
TRBJ2-7 TRBD2 TRBV27 CASSFLAGTYEQYF
TRBJ2-6 - TRBV12-5 CASGAYRDSGANVLTF
TRBJ2-3 - TRBV19 CASKFRGDLDTQYF
TRBJ2-1 TRBD2 TRBV4-3 CASSQDLAGTYNEQFF
TRBJ1-1 TRBD1 TRBV5-4 CASWRVTGAMNTEAFF
TRBJ2-7 TRBD1 TRBV6-2/TRBV6-3 CASSYSRDRGGEQYF
TRBJ2-7 - TRBV28 CASSFTSNIGEQYF
TRBJ2-7 TRBD2 TRBV7-2 CASSGRETYEQYF
TRBJ2-7 TRBD1 TRBV5-1 CASSFRDRGYEQYF
TRBJ2-2 - TRBV12-2 CASRSRTGYTGELFF
TRBJ2-3 - TRBV29-1 CSVTPDTQYF